This is a list of T cell receptor beta chains from one sample in a study of blood T cell repertoires in COVID-19. Profiling relied on immunoSEQ multiplex PCR, and the TCRdb table lists in-frame clones only, not all of them. The sample shows about 200,000 clones, 80% of them seen only once. The sequenced sample consisted of peripheral blood. These receptors were collected from a human donor in a cohort sampled during active COVID-19. Each CDR3 is given with its conserved first and last residue. Clone sizes are given selectively: once, few, many, or a class where the clone is expanded.

clone size	J gene	V gene	CDR3 protein
once	TRBJ2-3	TRBV5-1	CASSLGTLTDTQYF
NA	TRBJ2-7	TRBV13	CASSPRASGIPVSYEQYF
NA	TRBJ2-1	TRBV7-3	CASSLSSGTSGVRRNEQFF
NA	TRBJ2-7	TRBV11-2	CASRRSGSSYEQYF
NA	TRBJ1-5	TRBV19	CASSMIQGRQPQHF
NA	TRBJ2-5	TRBV7-2	CASSFRQGRETQYF
NA	TRBJ1-5	TRBV27	CASSVTRSERNQPQHF
NA	TRBJ2-5	TRBV27	CASSLASGGGETQYF
NA	TRBJ1-2	TRBV4-3	CASSQATQGYYGYTF
once	TRBJ1-1	TRBV28	CAGTRQGKNTEAFF
NA	TRBJ1-2	TRBV19	CASTPGQANYGYTF
few	TRBJ1-1	TRBV7-8	CASSLAGRQGATEAFF
NA	TRBJ2-2	TRBV27	CASSSPRLAGVTGELFF
NA	TRBJ2-5	TRBV5-1	CASSPAGTGYQETQYF
NA	TRBJ2-1	TRBV6-4	CASSVGTGALDEQFF
NA	TRBJ2-3	TRBV28	CASSLGRVGTDTQYF
NA	TRBJ1-4	TRBV7-2	CASSPGQGHFNEKLFF
NA	TRBJ2-1	TRBV7-9	CASSLGTSGSVRNEQFF
NA	TRBJ1-5	TRBV7-2	CASSLYAGRGQPQHF